What follows are 23 T cell receptor beta chains derived from one specimen sequenced in a study of cytotoxic CD8 clonotypes in ibrutinib-treated CLL. Method: immunoSEQ multiplex PCR; TCRdb's copy keeps in-frame clones and lacks some. Of about 92,000 clones listed, 75% to 80% are singletons. Sequencing used PBMCs, obtained after 24 months of ibrutinib treatment. The source is a human donor with chronic lymphocytic leukemia.

The chain combines TRBV14 with TRBJ2-1; 11 bases fit TRBD2. Germline values: CDR1 SGHDN, CDR2 FVKESK. J lost 7 bases, V lost 6 bases, and 5 bases had no gene match. The CDR3 has 14 residues. CDR3 coding DNA: TGTGCCAGCAGAACTAGCGGGAGCGGGAATGAGCAGTTCTTC. Residues: CASRTSGSGNEQFF.

V is TRBV5-8 and J is TRBJ2-1; D gene ambiguous. The CDR3 sequence is 11 residues long. V shed 1 base and J shed 5 bases, with 1 base lying between them. Germline V gene data show CDR1 as SGHTS and CDR2 as YDEGEE. CDR3 amino acids: CASSLNNEQFF. The CDR3, as DNA: TGTGCCAGCAGCTTGAACAATGAGCAGTTCTTC.

The rearrangement uses TRBV9 and TRBJ1-1; no firm D call. The CDR3 has 14 residues. Germline V gene sequence: CDR1 SGDLS, CDR2 YYNGEE. Trimming removed 0 bases from V and 8 bases from J, with 14 bases in between. Here the CDR3 reads CASSVAGQPAEAFF. CDR3 nucleotide sequence: TGTGCCAGCAGCGTAGCGGGCCAACCGGCCGAAGCTTTCTTT. Based on the CDR3 plus reference TRBV9 and TRBJ1-1, the full variable domain is DSGVTQTPKHLITATGQRVTLRCSPRSGDLSVYWYQQSLDQGLQFLIQYYNGEERAKGNILERFSAQQFPDLHSELNLSSLELGDSALYFCASSVAGQPAEAFFGQGTRLTVV.

The V gene is TRBV5-6, the J gene TRBJ2-1, with D tentatively TRBD1 (6 bases). The CDR3 has 16 amino acids. The V and J ends lost 0 bases and 5 bases respectively, with 15 bases between them. Germline lookup yields CDR1 SGHDT and CDR2 YYEEEE. The CDR3 region is CASSLAGASWDNEQFF. The CDR3 nucleotides read TGTGCCAGCAGCTTGGCAGGGGCGAGTTGGGACAATGAGCAGTTCTTC.

The chain carries TRBV28 and TRBJ1-1; TRBD1 might be the D (6 bases). V lost 4 bases and J 11 bases, leaving 17 bases between the germline ends. Germline CDR1 is MDHEN and CDR2 is SYDVKM. There are 13 residues in the CDR3. This CDR3 reads CASSYRVVLQAFF. CDR3 DNA sequence: TGTGCCAGCAGTTACAGGGTGGTGTTACAGGCTTTCTTT.

This rearrangement joins TRBV7-9 to TRBJ1-1; D is uncertain. Germline V CDR1 and CDR2: SEHNR, FQNEAQ (reference sequence). CDR3 size: 13 residues. Trimming removed 0 bases from V and 11 bases from J, with 13 bases in between. CDR3 region: CASSLADRGGAFF. CDR3 sequence (DNA): TGTGCCAGCAGCTTAGCTGATCGGGGTGGTGCTTTCTTT.

The chain couples TRBV30 to TRBJ2-5, with D possibly matching TRBD1 (6 bases). The length of the CDR3 is 17 residues. V was trimmed by 3 bases and J by 5 bases, leaving 25 bases between them. Per the germline V gene, CDR1 is GTSNPN and CDR2 is SVGIG (reference sequence). The CDR3 nucleotides read TGTGCCTGGAGGGGTAGACCGGGACAAACCCTCGGGGAGACCCAGTACTTC. Protein product: CAWRGRPGQTLGETQYF.

A few counts support this clone. This chain connects TRBV18 to TRBJ2-2; D is perhaps TRBD2 (5 bases). Deletions cut 2 bases from V and 2 bases from J, with 12 bases between. The CDR3 is 16 amino acids. CDR1 and CDR2 (germline): KGHSH, LQKENI. CDR3 region: CASSPTRVANTGELFF. In DNA form, the CDR3 reads TGTGCCAGCTCACCAACGCGGGTAGCTAACACCGGGGAGCTGTTTTTT.

Only a few counts were recorded for this clone. The V and J genes are TRBV5-4 and TRBJ1-1, with D unclear. The CDR3 covers 13 residues. Deletions cut 4 bases from V and 5 bases from J, with 12 bases between. CDR1 SGHNT and CDR2 YYREEE come from the germline V gene (reference sequence). CDR3 DNA sequence: TGTGCCAGCAGCCCGGACCTGGAGACTGAAGCTTTCTTT. Translated: CASSPDLETEAFF.

This clone has just a few counts. The chain couples TRBV5-1 to TRBJ1-4; D is unclear. Germline CDR1 SGHRS, CDR2 YFSETQ. Between the trimmed V and J ends, which lost 4 bases and 8 bases, there was a span of 12 bases. There are 13 residues in the CDR3. This chain's CDR3 is CASSRREEEKLFF. DNA of the CDR3: TGCGCCAGCAGCCGAAGGGAAGAGGAAAAACTGTTTTTT.

The chain carries TRBV7-6 and TRBJ2-2; 11 bases map to TRBD2. The junction had 2 bases not matched to a gene; V was cut back by 5 bases and J by 0 bases. CDR3 length: 16 residues. Looked up from germline, CDR1 is SGHVS and CDR2 is FNYEAQ. CDR3 nucleotides: TGTGCCAGCAGCCCGACTAGCGGGGCGAACACCGGGGAGCTGTTTTTT. This translates into CASSPTSGANTGELFF.

The chain employs TRBV27 and TRBJ1-3; D unresolved. The CDR3 spans 13 residues. CDR1 and CDR2 from the germline V gene are MNHEY and SMNVEV (reference sequence). Trimming pared 6 bases from V and 0 bases from J, leaving 6 bases between. The CDR3 is CASRRSSGNTIYF. In nucleotides, the CDR3 is TGTGCCAGCAGACGTAGCTCTGGAAACACCATATATTTT.

The rearrangement links TRBV2 to TRBJ1-4, with D possibly TRBD1 on 5 matching bases. CDR1 and CDR2 from the germline V gene are SNHLY and FYNNEI. CDR3 size: 14 residues. V dropped 1 base and J dropped 6 bases, with 9 bases sitting between them. CDR3 sequence reads: CASSEGLGDEKLFF. For the CDR3, the DNA is TGTGCCAGCAGTGAAGGGTTAGGGGATGAAAAACTGTTTTTT.

The genes are TRBV28 and TRBJ1-4, with D tentatively TRBD1 (5 bases). Trimming left V 6 bases short and J 7 bases short, with 15 bases between. CDR1 MDHEN and CDR2 SYDVKM come from the germline V gene. CDR3 length: 14 amino acids. CDR3 sequence reads: CASRDSGPGEKLFF. The CDR3 DNA reads as TGTGCCAGCAGGGACTCAGGGCCGGGTGAAAAACTGTTTTTT.

The chain links TRBV2 to TRBJ1-4; D is possibly TRBD1 (6 bases). In germline, CDR1 is SNHLY, CDR2 FYNNEI. The CDR3 contains 15 residues. The germline V and J ends were trimmed by 4 bases and 6 bases, with 15 bases remaining between them. The CDR3 bases are TGTGCCAGCAGTGTGACACAGGGATTGTATGAAAAACTGTTTTTT. Protein sequence: CASSVTQGLYEKLFF. The full variable domain, rest sourced from reference TRBV2 and TRBJ1-4, is EPEVTQTPSHQVTQMGQEVILRCVPISNHLYFYWYRQILGQKVEFLVSFYNNEISEKSEIFDDQFSVERPDGSNFTLKIRSTKLEDSAMYFCASSVTQGLYEKLFFGSGTQLSVL.

V gene TRBV20-1 combines with J gene TRBJ1-2; no reliable D call. CDR1 and CDR2 (germline): DFQATT, SNEGSKA (reference sequence). Trimming took off 2 bases at V and 4 bases at J, with 5 bases between the two ends. This CDR3 spans 11 amino acids. The CDR3 DNA reads TGCAGTGCTAGACACGGCTATGGCTACACCTTC. This sequence encodes CSARHGYGYTF.

The rearrangement uses TRBV7-9 and TRBJ2-1; D may be TRBD2 (6 bases). Germline CDR1 and CDR2: SEHNR and FQNEAQ (reference sequence). The CDR3 spans 13 residues. Between the trimmed V and J ends, which lost 5 bases and 7 bases, there was a span of 12 bases. CDR3: CASSQSSGNEQFF. CDR3 sequence (DNA): TGTGCCAGCAGCCAGTCCAGCGGGAATGAGCAGTTCTTC.

This clone was observed a handful of times. The chain recombines TRBV9 with TRBJ1-1; D call uncertain. CDR3 length: 15 residues. The germline V gene encodes CDR1 SGDLS and CDR2 YYNGEE. V lost 4 bases, J lost 1 base, and 14 bases lay in between. The CDR3 loop is CASSLRTERNTEAFF. CDR3 bases: TGTGCCAGCAGCCTCCGGACCGAGAGGAACACTGAAGCTTTCTTT. The whole variable domain, remainder taken from reference TRBV9 and TRBJ1-1, is DSGVTQTPKHLITATGQRVTLRCSPRSGDLSVYWYQQSLDQGLQFLIQYYNGEERAKGNILERFSAQQFPDLHSELNLSSLELGDSALYFCASSLRTERNTEAFFGQGTRLTVV.

This chain links TRBV19 with TRBJ2-1; tentative D call: TRBD1 (5 bases). This CDR3 region has 14 residues. Trimming shortened V by 4 bases and J by 3 bases, and 10 bases separated the two germline ends. Germline values: CDR1 LNHDA, CDR2 SQIVND (reference sequence). The CDR3 reads CASSTQGNYNEQFF. The CDR3, as DNA: TGTGCCAGTAGTACTCAGGGAAACTACAATGAGCAGTTCTTC.

This chain uses TRBV2 with TRBJ2-6; D is unclear. V lost 11 bases and J lost 4, with 12 bases in between. The CDR3 totals 13 residues. Germline-derived CDR1 and CDR2 are SNHLY and FYNNEI. The CDR3, as DNA: TGTGCCGGAAGAAGCCTCGGGGCCAACGTCCTGACTTTC. Amino acid sequence: CAGRSLGANVLTF.

The J gene is TRBJ2-7, the V gene TRBV19; 10 bases align to TRBD1. V shed 6 bases, J shed 1 base, and the junction held 6 bases outside the gene matches. Germline CDR1 is LNHDA and CDR2 is SQIVND (reference sequence). The CDR3 runs to 15 residues. CDR3: CASRGGGQGSYEQYF. The CDR3, as DNA: TGTGCCAGTAGGGGAGGGGGACAGGGGTCCTACGAGCAGTACTTC.

This chain uses TRBV2 with TRBJ2-5; a weak D match, TRBD2 (6 bases). Germline CDR1 SNHLY, CDR2 FYNNEI. V lost 6 bases and J 2 bases, leaving 16 bases between the germline ends. The CDR3 consists of 15 residues. Here the CDR3 DNA reads TGTGCCAGCAGCTTGCGGGGTGCCTCACAAGAGACCCAGTACTTC. Its protein is CASSLRGASQETQYF.

This clone has just a few counts. Here the CDR3 reads CASSYQETQYF. The CDR3 DNA is TGCGCCAGCAGCTACCAAGAGACCCAGTACTTC. J is TRBJ2-5 and V is TRBV5-1; D is undetermined. The CDR3 is made up of 11 amino acids. Per the germline V gene, CDR1 is SGHRS and CDR2 is YFSETQ. V dropped 3 bases and J dropped 0 bases, with 0 bases sitting between them. The entire variable domain, with the rest obtained from reference TRBV5-1 and TRBJ2-5, is as follows: KAGVTQTPRYLIKTRGQQVTLSCSPISGHRSVSWYQQTPGQGLQFLFEYFSETQRNKGNFPGRFSGRQFSNSRSEMNVSTLELGDSALYLCASSYQETQYFGPGTRLLVL.